This T cell receptor (beta chain) was sequenced during a study of control samples from healthy donors and cancer patients. The table came from immunoSEQ multiplex PCR; TCRdb's copy has only in-frame clones and leaves some out. Among approximately 51,000 clones, 75% to 90% were seen once, and the ten largest hold over 9.5%. The V gene's germline CDR1 is SGHTA and CDR2 FQGNSA. The CDR3 spans 13 residues. The V end was cut by 5 bases, the J end by 0 bases, with 7 bases between. The chain couples TRBV7-2 to TRBJ1-1; D gene unclear. The receptor was derived from a man aged 70 or older in good health. The sample taken for sequencing was blood. This CDR3 is CASSRTVNTEAFF. For the CDR3, the DNA is TGTGCCAGCAGCCGAACAGTGAACACTGAAGCTTTCTTT.